The clone carrying this T cell receptor (beta chain) was recorded many times. The data were obtained in a study of T-cell memory formation after mild COVID-19. V was clipped by 5 bases and J by 5 bases, with 7 bases between them. Germline lookup yields CDR1 SGHAT and CDR2 FQNNGV. CDR3 length: 11 amino acids. Constant-segment primers served in 5'RACE that generated TCR alpha and TCR beta cDNA libraries bearing sample barcodes and UMIs. TCRdb recomputed calls from the 5' RACE reads with MiXCR, one row per CDR3 protein. Of fewer than 350,000 distinct CDR3 sequences in the sample, approximately 8.4% were seen once.

The chain recombines TRBV11-2 with TRBJ2-7; D not resolved. This sequence was found in a man between 18 and 35 years old who had mild COVID-19 (a few samples of this study predate the infection). Cell type and time point are not known. Sequenced material: PBMCs or a T cell subset sorted from them (not recorded which). For the CDR3, the DNA is TGTGCCAGCAGCGGGTTCCACGAGCAGTACTTC. This sequence encodes CASSGFHEQYF.